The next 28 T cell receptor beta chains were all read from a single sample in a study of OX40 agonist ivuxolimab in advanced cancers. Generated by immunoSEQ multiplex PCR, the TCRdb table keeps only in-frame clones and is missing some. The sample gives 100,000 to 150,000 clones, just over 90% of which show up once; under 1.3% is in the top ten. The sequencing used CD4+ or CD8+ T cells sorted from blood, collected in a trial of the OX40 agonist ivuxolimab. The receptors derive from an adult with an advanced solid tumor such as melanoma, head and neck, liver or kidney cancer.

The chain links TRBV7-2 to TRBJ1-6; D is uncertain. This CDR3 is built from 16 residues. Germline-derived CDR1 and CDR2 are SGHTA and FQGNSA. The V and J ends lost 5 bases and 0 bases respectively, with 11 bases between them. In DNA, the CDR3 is TGTGCCAGCAGCCGACTCGCCAGCTCCTATAATTCACCCCTCCACTTT. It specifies CASSRLASSYNSPLHF.

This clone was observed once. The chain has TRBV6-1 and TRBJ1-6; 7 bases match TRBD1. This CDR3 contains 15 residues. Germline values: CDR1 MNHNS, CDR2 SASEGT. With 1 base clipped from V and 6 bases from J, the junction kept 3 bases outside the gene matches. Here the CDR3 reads CASSEVDRVNSPLHF. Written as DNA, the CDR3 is TGTGCCAGCAGTGAAGTTGACAGGGTTAATTCACCCCTCCACTTT.

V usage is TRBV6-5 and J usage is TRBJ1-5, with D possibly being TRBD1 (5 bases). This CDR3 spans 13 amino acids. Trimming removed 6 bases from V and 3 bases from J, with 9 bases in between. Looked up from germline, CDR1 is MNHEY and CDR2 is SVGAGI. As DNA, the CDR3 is TGTGCCAGCAGCAGGGTGCCCAATCAGCCCCAGCATTTT. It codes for CASSRVPNQPQHF.

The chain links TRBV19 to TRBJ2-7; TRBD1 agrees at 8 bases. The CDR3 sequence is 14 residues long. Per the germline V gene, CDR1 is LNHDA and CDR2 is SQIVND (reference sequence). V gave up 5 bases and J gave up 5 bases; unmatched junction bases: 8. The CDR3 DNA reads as TGTGCCAGTAGTTTTTGGACAGGGAATGACGAGCAGTACTTC. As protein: CASSFWTGNDEQYF.

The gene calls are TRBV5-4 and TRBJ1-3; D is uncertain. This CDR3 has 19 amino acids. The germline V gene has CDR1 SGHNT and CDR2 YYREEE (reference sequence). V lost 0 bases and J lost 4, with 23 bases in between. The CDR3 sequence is CASSLAFGGLSKSGNTIYF. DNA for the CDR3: TGTGCCAGCAGCTTGGCTTTTGGTGGTCTTTCTAAGTCGGGAAACACCATATATTTT. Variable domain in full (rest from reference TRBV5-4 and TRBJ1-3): ETGVTQSPTHLIKTRGQQVTLRCSSQSGHNTVSWYQQALGQGPQFIFQYYREEENGRGNFPPRFSGLQFPNYSSELNVNALELDDSALYLCASSLAFGGLSKSGNTIYFGEGSWLTVV.

CDR3 protein: CASSVGMTGQGINEQFF. The CDR3 coding sequence is TGTGCCAGCAGCGTAGGGATGACGGGACAGGGAATCAATGAGCAGTTCTTC. The rearrangement links TRBV9 to TRBJ2-1; 9 bases are shared with TRBD1. The J segment lost 6 bases and the V segment lost 0 bases, leaving 10 bases of the junction unmatched. This CDR3 region has 17 residues. Germline V lookup: CDR1 SGDLS, CDR2 YYNGEE.

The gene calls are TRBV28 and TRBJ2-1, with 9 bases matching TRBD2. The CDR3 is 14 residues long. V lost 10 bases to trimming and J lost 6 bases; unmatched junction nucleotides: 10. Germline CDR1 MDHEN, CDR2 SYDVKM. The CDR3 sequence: CATLSGSTRNEQFF. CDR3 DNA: TGTGCCACCCTTAGCGGGAGTACTCGCAATGAGCAGTTCTTC.

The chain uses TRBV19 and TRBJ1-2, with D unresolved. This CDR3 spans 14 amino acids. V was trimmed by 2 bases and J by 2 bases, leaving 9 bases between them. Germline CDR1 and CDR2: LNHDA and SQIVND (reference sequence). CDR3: CASSILGGNYGYTF. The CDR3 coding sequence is TGTGCCAGTAGTATACTTGGCGGAAACTATGGCTACACCTTC.

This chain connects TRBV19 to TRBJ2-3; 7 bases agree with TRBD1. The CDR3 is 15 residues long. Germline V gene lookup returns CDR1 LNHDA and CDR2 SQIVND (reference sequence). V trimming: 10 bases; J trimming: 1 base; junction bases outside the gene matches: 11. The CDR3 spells CATTIDRVRTDTQYF. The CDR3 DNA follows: TGTGCCACCACCATCGACAGGGTCCGCACAGATACGCAGTATTTT.

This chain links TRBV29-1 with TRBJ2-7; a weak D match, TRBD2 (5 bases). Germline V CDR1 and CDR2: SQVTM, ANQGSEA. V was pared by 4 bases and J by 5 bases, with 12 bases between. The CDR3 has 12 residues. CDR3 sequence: CSVVRGFNEQYF. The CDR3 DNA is TGCAGCGTTGTTCGGGGTTTTAACGAGCAGTACTTC.

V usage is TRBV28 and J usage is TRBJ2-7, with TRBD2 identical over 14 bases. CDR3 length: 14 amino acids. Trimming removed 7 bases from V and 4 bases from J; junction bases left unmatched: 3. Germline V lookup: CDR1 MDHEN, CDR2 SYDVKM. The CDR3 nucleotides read TGTGCCAGCACCGGACTAGCGGGAGGTTACGAGCAGTACTTC. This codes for CASTGLAGGYEQYF.

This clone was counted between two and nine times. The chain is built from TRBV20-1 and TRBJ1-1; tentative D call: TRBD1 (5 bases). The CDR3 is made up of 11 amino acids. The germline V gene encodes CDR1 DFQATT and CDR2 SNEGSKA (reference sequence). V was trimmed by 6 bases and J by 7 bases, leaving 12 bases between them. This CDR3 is CSASDNYEAFF. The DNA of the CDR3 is TGCAGTGCCTCGGACAACTATGAAGCTTTCTTT.

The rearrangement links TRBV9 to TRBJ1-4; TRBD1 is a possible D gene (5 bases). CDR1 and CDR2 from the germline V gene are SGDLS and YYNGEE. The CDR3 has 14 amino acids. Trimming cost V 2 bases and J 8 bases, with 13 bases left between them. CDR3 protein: CASSVSGNHEKLFF. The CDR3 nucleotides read TGTGCCAGCAGCGTTTCAGGGAACCACGAAAAACTGTTTTTT.

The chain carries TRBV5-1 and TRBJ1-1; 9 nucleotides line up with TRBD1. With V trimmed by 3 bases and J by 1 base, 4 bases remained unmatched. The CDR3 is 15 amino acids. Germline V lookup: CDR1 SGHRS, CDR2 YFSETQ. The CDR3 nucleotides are TGCGCCAGCAGCTCGGGGACAGGGTGGAACACTGAAGCTTTCTTT. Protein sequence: CASSSGTGWNTEAFF. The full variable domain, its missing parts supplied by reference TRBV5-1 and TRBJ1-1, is KAGVTQTPRYLIKTRGQQVTLSCSPISGHRSVSWYQQTPGQGLQFLFEYFSETQRNKGNFPGRFSGRQFSNSRSEMNVSTLELGDSALYLCASSSGTGWNTEAFFGQGTRLTVV.

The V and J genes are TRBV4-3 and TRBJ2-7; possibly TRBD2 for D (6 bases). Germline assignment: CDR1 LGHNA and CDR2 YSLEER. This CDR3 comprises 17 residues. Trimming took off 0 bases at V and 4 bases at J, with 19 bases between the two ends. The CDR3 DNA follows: TGCGCCAGCAGCCAAGATCAAGCAAGCGGGCGCGTGTACGAGCAGTACTTC. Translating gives CASSQDQASGRVYEQYF.

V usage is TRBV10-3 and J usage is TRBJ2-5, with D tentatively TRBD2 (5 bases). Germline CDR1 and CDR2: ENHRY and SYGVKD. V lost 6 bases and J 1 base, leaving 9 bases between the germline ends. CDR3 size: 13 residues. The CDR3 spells CAIRGGSQETQYF. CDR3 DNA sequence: TGTGCCATCAGAGGAGGTAGCCAAGAGACCCAGTACTTC.

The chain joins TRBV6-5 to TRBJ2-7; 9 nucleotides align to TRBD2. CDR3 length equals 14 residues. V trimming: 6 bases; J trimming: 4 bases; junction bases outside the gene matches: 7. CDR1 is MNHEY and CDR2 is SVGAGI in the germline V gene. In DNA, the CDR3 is TGTGCCAGCAGCGGCGGGGGGGCGGTATACGAGCAGTACTTC. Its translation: CASSGGGAVYEQYF.

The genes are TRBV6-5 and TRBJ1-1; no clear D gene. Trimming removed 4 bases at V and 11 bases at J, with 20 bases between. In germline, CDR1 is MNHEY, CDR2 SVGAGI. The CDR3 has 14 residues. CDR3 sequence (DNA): TGTGCCAGCAGTTCGCCCTCCGGGAGCCGGCGGGCTTTCTTT. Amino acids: CASSSPSGSRRAFF.

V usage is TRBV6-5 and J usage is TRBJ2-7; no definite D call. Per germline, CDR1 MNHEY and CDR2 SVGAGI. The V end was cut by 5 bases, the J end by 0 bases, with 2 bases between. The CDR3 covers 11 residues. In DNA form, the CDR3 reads TGTGCCAGCAGTGCCTCCTACGAGCAGTACTTC. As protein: CASSASYEQYF.

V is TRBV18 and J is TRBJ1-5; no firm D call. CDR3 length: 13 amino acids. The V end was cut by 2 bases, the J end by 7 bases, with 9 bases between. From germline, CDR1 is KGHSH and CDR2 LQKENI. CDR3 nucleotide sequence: TGTGCCAGCTCACCAGGGGAAAGACAGCCCCAGCATTTT. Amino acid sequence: CASSPGERQPQHF.

The CDR3 spells CASSLGTIYPGTDTQYF. CDR3 nucleotide sequence: TGCGCCAGCAGCTTGGGGACAATCTATCCCGGCACAGATACGCAGTATTTT. The chain recombines TRBV5-1 with TRBJ2-3, with D perhaps TRBD1 (5 bases). CDR1 SGHRS and CDR2 YFSETQ come from the germline V gene. The CDR3 has 17 residues. With 0 bases removed from V and 1 base from J, the gap between germline ends came to 15 bases.

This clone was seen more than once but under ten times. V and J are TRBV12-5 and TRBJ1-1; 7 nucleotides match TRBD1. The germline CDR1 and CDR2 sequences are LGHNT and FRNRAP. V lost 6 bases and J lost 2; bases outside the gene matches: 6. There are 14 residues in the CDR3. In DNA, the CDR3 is TGTGCTAGTGGCTCTCGACAGGGCAACACTGAAGCTTTCTTT. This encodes CASGSRQGNTEAFF.

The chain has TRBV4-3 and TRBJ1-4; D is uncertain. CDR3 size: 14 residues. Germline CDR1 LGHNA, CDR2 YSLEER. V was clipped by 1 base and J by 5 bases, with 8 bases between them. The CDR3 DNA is TGCGCCAGCAGCCAAGGGCTGGCGAATGAAAAACTGTTTTTT. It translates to CASSQGLANEKLFF.

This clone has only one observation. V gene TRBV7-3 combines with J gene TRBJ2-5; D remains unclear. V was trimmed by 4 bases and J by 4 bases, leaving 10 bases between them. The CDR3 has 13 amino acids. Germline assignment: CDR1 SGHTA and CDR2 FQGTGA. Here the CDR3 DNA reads TGTGCCAGCAGCTCCGACCCGGGAGAGACCCAGTACTTC. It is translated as CASSSDPGETQYF.

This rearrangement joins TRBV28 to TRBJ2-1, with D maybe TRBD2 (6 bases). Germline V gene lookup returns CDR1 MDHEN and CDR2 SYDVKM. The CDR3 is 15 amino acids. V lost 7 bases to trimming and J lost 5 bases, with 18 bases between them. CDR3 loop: CASTPGGAGNNEQFF. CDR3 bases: TGTGCCAGCACCCCTGGCGGGGCGGGAAACAATGAGCAGTTCTTC.

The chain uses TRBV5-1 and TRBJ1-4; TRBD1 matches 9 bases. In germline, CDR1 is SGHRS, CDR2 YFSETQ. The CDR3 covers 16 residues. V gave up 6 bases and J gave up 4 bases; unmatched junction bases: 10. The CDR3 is CASIRDRVASNEKLFF. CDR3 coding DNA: TGCGCCAGCATTCGGGACAGGGTGGCAAGTAATGAAAAACTGTTTTTT.

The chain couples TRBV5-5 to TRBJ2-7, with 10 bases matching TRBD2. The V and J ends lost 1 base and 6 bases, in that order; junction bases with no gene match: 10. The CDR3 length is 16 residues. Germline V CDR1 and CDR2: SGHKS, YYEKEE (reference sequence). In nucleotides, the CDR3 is TGTGCCAGCAGCTTGAGCGCTAGCGGGAGTTCTCGCGAGCAGTACTTC. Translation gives CASSLSASGSSREQYF.

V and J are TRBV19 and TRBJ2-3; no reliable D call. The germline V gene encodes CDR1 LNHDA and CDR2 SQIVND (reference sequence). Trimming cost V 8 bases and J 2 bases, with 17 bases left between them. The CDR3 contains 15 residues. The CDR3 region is CASSQIRADTDTQYF. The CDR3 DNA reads TGTGCCAGTTCTCAAATCCGGGCCGACACAGATACGCAGTATTTT.